This paragraph reports one T cell receptor beta chain. The CDR3 spans 14 residues. The V gene lost 1 base and the J gene lost 2 bases, with 8 bases spanning the gap. Germline lookup yields CDR1 SGHTS and CDR2 YDEGEE. Positively selected for CCR7, the CD45RO-negative cells used as naive CD8 cells excluded terminally differentiated effector memory CD45RA+ cells. Sequencing used immunoSEQ multiplex PCR; TCRdb keeps in-frame clones, though not all of them. The repertoire holds roughly 1,800,000 clones, 85% to 95% seen once, with less than 1.5% in the top ten. The sample is drawn from a study of shared clonotypes between healthy human individuals.

The chain uses TRBV5-8 and TRBJ2-3; the D is unclear. Material for sequencing was naive CD8+ T cells sorted from blood. The clonotype originates from a man younger than 35 in good health. CDR3 in DNA: TGTGCCAGCAGCTTGTTCTCCGACACAGATACGCAGTATTTT. Its protein is CASSLFSDTDTQYF.